One and the same sample provided the 26 T cell receptor beta chains below, sequenced in a study of T cell responses to AZD1222 COVID-19 vaccine (dated by TCRdb to the early 2020s). The protocol used for the library was the immunoSEQ multiplex PCR assay. Drawn from immuneACCESS, this table holds only the in-frame rearrangements with V and J called that TCRdb kept. Clones are partly lost; checked studies trace under half to an unresolved V gene and leave the rest unexplained. The sample records some 140,000 clones, about 91% of which are singletons. The top ten constitute about 2.1% of the sample. The sample's time point, from its label and the paper: about 28 days (+/-7) after the second vaccine dose. The sample here was peripheral blood, taken 28 days after the second AZD1222 dose. The receptors here all came from an adult who received the AZD1222 COVID-19 vaccine.

The sample holds many counts of this clone. The V call is TRBV2, the J call TRBJ1-2, with 9 bases identical to TRBD1. Germline CDR1 and CDR2: SNHLY and FYNNEI. CDR3 length: 15 residues. J lost 4 bases, V lost 1 base, and 4 bases had no gene match. For the CDR3, the DNA is TGTGCCAGCAGTGAAGACAGGGGGCTTGGCTATGGCTACACCTTC. This encodes CASSEDRGLGYGYTF.

The chain recombines TRBV5-1 with TRBJ2-7; 7 bases fit TRBD1. This CDR3 comprises 14 residues. V dropped 2 bases and J dropped 3; count of bases not matched to a gene: 5. Per germline, CDR1 SGHRS and CDR2 YFSETQ. CDR3 loop: CASSFTQGRYEQYF. Here the CDR3 DNA reads TGCGCCAGCAGCTTCACACAGGGGCGCTACGAGCAGTACTTC.

J is TRBJ1-1 and V is TRBV5-4, with D possibly TRBD1 on 5 matching bases. The germline gives CDR1 SGHNT, CDR2 YYREEE (reference sequence). V lost 0 bases and J 1 base, leaving 13 bases between the germline ends. The CDR3 has 16 residues. The CDR3 here is CASSLGSGFANTEAFF. The CDR3 coding sequence is TGTGCCAGCAGCTTGGGTTCAGGGTTTGCGAACACTGAAGCTTTCTTT.

V is TRBV10-3 and J is TRBJ1-1, with TRBD1 matching over 7 bases. CDR1 ENHRY and CDR2 SYGVKD come from the germline V gene. V was clipped by 1 base and J by 1 base; unmatched bases: 6. This CDR3 has 16 residues. CDR3 DNA: TGTGCCATCAGTGAGTTATCCGGGACAGCGAACACTGAAGCTTTCTTT. As protein: CAISELSGTANTEAFF.

The chain joins TRBV6-5 to TRBJ2-2; D remains unclear. Germline V gives CDR1 MNHEY, CDR2 SVGAGI. V dropped 0 bases and J dropped 7 bases, with 9 bases sitting between them. The CDR3 covers 14 residues. CDR3 DNA: TGTGCCAGCAGTTACTCGACGGCGATCGGGGAGCTGTTTTTT. Encoded protein: CASSYSTAIGELFF.

This chain connects TRBV6-5 to TRBJ1-5, with D tentatively TRBD1 (5 bases). The CDR3 has 15 residues. V was trimmed by 4 bases and J by 0 bases, leaving 10 bases between them. Germline assignment: CDR1 MNHEY and CDR2 SVGAGI. The CDR3 bases are TGTGCCAGCAGTTCCGGGGCAAATAGCAATCAGCCCCAGCATTTT. Residues: CASSSGANSNQPQHF.

The chain joins TRBV11-3 to TRBJ1-1, with D perhaps TRBD1 (6 bases). The CDR3 loop spans 13 amino acids. Germline CDR1 is SGHNT and CDR2 is YENEEA. The V gene lost 3 bases and the J gene lost 7 bases, with 12 bases spanning the gap. CDR3 DNA sequence: TGTGCCAGCAGCTTGGAAACAGGGAATGAAGCTTTCTTT. Translating gives CASSLETGNEAFF.

J is TRBJ1-2 and V is TRBV11-2; 9 bases are a match to TRBD1. The ends lost 4 bases at V and 7 bases at J; junction bases unmatched: 10. The CDR3 has 15 amino acids. Germline values: CDR1 SGHAT, CDR2 FQNNGV. The DNA of the CDR3 is TGTGCCAGCAGCTCTGCCGGGACAGGGTTGGGTGGCTACACCTTC. It codes for CASSSAGTGLGGYTF.

The chain has TRBV2 and TRBJ1-1, with D unclear. Trimming took off 6 bases at V and 2 bases at J, with 10 bases between the two ends. The CDR3 spans 13 residues. The germline V gene has CDR1 SNHLY and CDR2 FYNNEI. CDR3 coding DNA: TGTGCCAGCAGACCTCTCCCCAACACTGAAGCTTTCTTT. Amino acids: CASRPLPNTEAFF. Full variable domain (outside the CDR3, taken from reference TRBV2 and TRBJ1-1): EPEVTQTPSHQVTQMGQEVILRCVPISNHLYFYWYRQILGQKVEFLVSFYNNEISEKSEIFDDQFSVERPDGSNFTLKIRSTKLEDSAMYFCASRPLPNTEAFFGQGTRLTVV.

V usage is TRBV7-8 and J usage is TRBJ1-5; D unclear. V was trimmed by 0 bases and J by 3 bases, leaving 6 bases between them. There are 14 residues in the CDR3. Germline V gene sequence: CDR1 SGHVS, CDR2 FQNEAQ. The CDR3 DNA reads TGTGCCAGCAGCTTAGCCCCATTCAATCAGCCCCAGCATTTT. As protein: CASSLAPFNQPQHF.

The genes are TRBV7-3 and TRBJ2-2, with D possibly matching TRBD2 (5 bases). The germline CDR1 and CDR2 sequences are SGHTA and FQGTGA. This CDR3 has 16 residues. The V gene lost 5 bases and the J gene lost 1 base, with 14 bases spanning the gap. The CDR3 sequence is CASSPGLGQNTGELFF. CDR3 sequence (DNA): TGTGCCAGCAGCCCAGGACTTGGGCAGAACACCGGGGAGCTGTTTTTT.

This chain links TRBV5-4 with TRBJ2-2, with 8 bases lining up with TRBD1. Germline V gene sequence: CDR1 SGHNT, CDR2 YYREEE (reference sequence). The CDR3 runs 16 residues. V dropped 4 bases and J dropped 7; count of bases not matched to a gene: 12. The CDR3 protein is CASSHYPGGGGGELFF. In nucleotides, the CDR3 is TGTGCCAGCAGCCATTATCCAGGGGGCGGCGGCGGGGAGCTGTTTTTT.

The chain uses TRBV7-2 and TRBJ2-7; tentatively, D is TRBD2 (6 bases). Between the trimmed V and J ends, which lost 1 base and 6 bases, there was a span of 10 bases. This CDR3 has 13 residues. The germline gives CDR1 SGHTA, CDR2 FQGNSA. In DNA, the CDR3 is TGTGCCAGCAGCTTAGTGAGGAGGGGCGAGCAGTACTTC. The encoded protein is CASSLVRRGEQYF.

This clone was seen more than once but under ten times. The gene calls are TRBV7-9 and TRBJ1-1, with 8 bases matching TRBD1. The V gene's germline CDR1 is SEHNR and CDR2 FQNEAQ (reference sequence). The junction had 3 bases not matched to a gene; V was cut back by 5 bases and J by 4 bases. The CDR3 totals 13 residues. The CDR3 loop is CASSRTGGTEAFF. The DNA of the CDR3 is TGTGCCAGCAGCCGAACAGGGGGCACTGAAGCTTTCTTT.

This clone showed up just once. The chain employs TRBV7-9 and TRBJ1-5; no reliable D call. The CDR3 has 13 amino acids. V was shortened by 5 bases and J by 4 bases, with 9 bases between the two germline ends. Per the germline V gene, CDR1 is SEHNR and CDR2 is FQNEAQ (reference sequence). The CDR3, as DNA: TGTGCCAGCAGCACGGACGGTAATCAGCCCCAGCATTTT. This codes for CASSTDGNQPQHF.

The CDR3 is CSGAVTTEAFF. In DNA form, the CDR3 reads TGCAGCGGGGCAGTGACCACTGAAGCTTTCTTT. V gene TRBV29-1 combines with J gene TRBJ1-1; D is undetermined. Per germline, CDR1 SQVTM and CDR2 ANQGSEA. CDR3 length: 11 residues. With 7 bases removed from V and 4 bases from J, the gap between germline ends came to 10 bases.

The chain carries TRBV6-5 and TRBJ1-3; 9 bases agree with TRBD1. V gave up 6 bases and J gave up 2 bases; unmatched junction bases: 5. The CDR3 is made up of 15 amino acids. CDR1 is MNHEY and CDR2 is SVGAGI in the germline V gene. As DNA, the CDR3 is TGTGCCAGCAGAACCGGGACAGGGCCTGGAAACACCATATATTTT. Translated, it gives CASRTGTGPGNTIYF.

The genes are TRBV27 and TRBJ2-6; D possibly corresponds to TRBD2 (5 bases). V gave up 5 bases and J gave up 0 bases, with 14 bases separating them. The CDR3 extends over 17 amino acids. CDR1 is MNHEY and CDR2 is SMNVEV in the germline V gene (reference sequence). CDR3 residues: CASSPSPEISGANVLTF. The CDR3 DNA reads TGTGCCAGCAGTCCTAGCCCCGAAATCTCTGGGGCCAACGTCCTGACTTTC. Full variable domain (remainder filled in from reference TRBV27 and TRBJ2-6): EAQVTQNPRYLITVTGKKLTVTCSQNMNHEYMSWYRQDPGLGLRQIYYSMNVEVTDKGDVPEGYKVSRKEKRNFPLILESPSPNQTSLYFCASSPSPEISGANVLTFGAGSRLTVL.

The gene calls are TRBV6-4 and TRBJ2-3; 9 bases are a match to TRBD2. V shed 2 bases and J 0 bases; nucleotides not matched to a gene: 3. The CDR3 has 16 amino acids. The germline V gene encodes CDR1 MRHNA and CDR2 SNTAGT. CDR3 sequence reads: CASSDQAGGSTDTQYF. Here the CDR3 DNA reads TGTGCCAGCAGTGACCAAGCGGGAGGCAGCACAGATACGCAGTATTTT.

This clone was recorded only once. The chain links TRBV6-5 to TRBJ1-5, with TRBD1 as a possible D gene (6 bases). In germline, CDR1 is MNHEY, CDR2 SVGAGI. Trimming cost V 5 bases and J 3 bases, with 11 bases left between them. This CDR3 is 14 amino acids long. This CDR3 is CASSNRGPNQPQHF. In DNA form, the CDR3 reads TGTGCCAGCAGTAACCGGGGGCCCAATCAGCCCCAGCATTTT.

The J gene is TRBJ1-6, the V gene TRBV29-1; 8 nucleotides align to TRBD1. The V gene's germline CDR1 is SQVTM and CDR2 ANQGSEA. With 8 bases clipped from V and 8 bases from J, the junction kept 8 bases outside the gene matches. The length of the CDR3 is 13 residues. The CDR3 DNA follows: TGCAGCCCTCGACAGGGGTACGATTCACCCCTCCACTTT. Its translation: CSPRQGYDSPLHF.

This chain connects TRBV5-1 to TRBJ2-2, with D possibly matching TRBD1 (6 bases). With 2 bases removed from V and 6 bases from J, the gap between germline ends came to 11 bases. This CDR3 contains 14 residues. Germline V CDR1 and CDR2: SGHRS, YFSETQ. The CDR3 sequence is CASSLGGAAGELFF. The CDR3 nucleotides are TGCGCCAGCAGCTTAGGGGGTGCGGCCGGGGAGCTGTTTTTT.

The chain is built from TRBV7-9 and TRBJ2-7; the D is unclear. Germline lookup yields CDR1 SEHNR and CDR2 FQNEAQ (reference sequence). CDR3 length equals 15 residues. V lost 4 bases, J lost 0 bases, and 13 bases lay in between. The DNA of the CDR3 is TGTGCCAGCAGCTACCCGCGGACCGACTCCTACGAGCAGTACTTC. Translated, it gives CASSYPRTDSYEQYF.

This chain connects TRBV30 to TRBJ1-5; TRBD1 matches at 7 bases. Trimming took 3 bases from V and 6 from J; bases not matched to a gene: 11. CDR1 and CDR2 (germline): GTSNPN, SVGIG (reference sequence). CDR3 size: 15 residues. CDR3 bases: TGTGCCTGGAGCGGACAGGCCACAGGCGGTCAGCCCCAGCATTTT. This encodes CAWSGQATGGQPQHF.

The J gene is TRBJ1-6, the V gene TRBV3-1 (or the pseudogene TRBV3-2); D is uncertain. Germline CDR1 reads LGHDT; CDR2 reads YNNKEL (reference sequence). Trimming removed 1 base from V and 9 bases from J, with 7 bases in between. This CDR3 region has 13 residues. The CDR3 DNA sequence: TGTGCCAGCAGCCAAGCGAGCGGTTCACCCCTCCACTTT. Amino acid sequence: CASSQASGSPLHF.

The CDR3 DNA sequence: TGTGCCAGCAGCATGGGACAGGGGGCAGAGACCCAGTACTTC. It codes for CASSMGQGAETQYF. This chain uses TRBV5-5 with TRBJ2-5, with 12 bases matching TRBD1. The germline V gene has CDR1 SGHKS and CDR2 YYEKEE (reference sequence). The CDR3 runs to 14 residues. Losses at the gene ends were 4 bases for V and 4 bases for J; bases not matched to a gene: 2.